The clone carrying this T cell receptor (beta chain) was detected only a few times. Antigen unknown. This sample stems from a study of identical twins. Study results and caveats: Out-of-frame alpha sequences shared between twins exhibited an excess of low generation probability.

With no exceptions, donors were healthy Caucasians. Per germline, CDR1 MNHEY and CDR2 SVGEGT. This CDR3 has 15 residues. V trimming: 6 bases; J trimming: 3 bases; junction bases outside the gene matches: 8. A universal primer site arose from template switching, and cDNA bore unique molecular identifiers. TCRdb recomputed calls from the 5' RACE reads with MiXCR, one row per CDR3 protein. This sample has approximately 470,000 distinct CDR3 sequences, with approximately 15% found just once. These data also featured in a second study, about yellow fever vaccine responses in identical twins. Per that paper: Reportedly, the T cell response mounted by twins to vaccine seemed partly convergent, partly personalized.

The sequencing input was CD4+ T cells sorted from blood. The chain joins TRBV6-2 or TRBV6-3 to TRBJ2-7; 10 bases fit TRBD2. The TCR was taken from a woman between 18 and 30 years old in good health. CDR3: CASRQGLAADYEQYF. DNA of the CDR3: TGTGCCAGCAGGCAAGGACTAGCGGCAGACTACGAGCAGTACTTC.